This passage covers 12 T cell receptor beta chains from one sample sequenced in a study of T cell changes during pregnancy in multiple sclerosis. The table came from immunoSEQ multiplex PCR; TCRdb's copy has only in-frame clones and leaves some out. The data contain roughly 38,000 clones, about 92% of them singletons. The sequences come from CD8+ T cells from peripheral blood mononuclear cells, collected before pregnancy. These receptors came from a female donor with multiple sclerosis, enrolled in a pregnancy study.

The J gene is TRBJ2-2, the V gene TRBV6-5, with D perhaps TRBD1 (5 bases). Trimming shortened V by 4 bases and J by 5 bases, and 8 bases separated the two germline ends. CDR1 MNHEY and CDR2 SVGAGI come from the germline V gene. There are 13 residues in the CDR3. The CDR3 loop is CASSSQGTGELFF. The CDR3 coding sequence is TGTGCCAGCAGTTCTCAGGGTACCGGGGAGCTGTTTTTT.

The CDR3 region is CASSSFTSGYSYEQYF. CDR3 bases: TGTGCCAGCAGTTCCTTTACTAGCGGGTATTCCTACGAGCAGTACTTC. This chain uses TRBV27 with TRBJ2-7; 9 bases map to TRBD2. The V gene's germline CDR1 is MNHEY and CDR2 SMNVEV (reference sequence). The CDR3 sequence is 16 residues long. V was clipped by 4 bases and J by 1 base; unmatched bases: 8.

This chain links TRBV9 with TRBJ1-2; no reliable D call. Trimming took 0 bases from V and 2 from J, leaving 11 bases between them. Germline CDR1 and CDR2: SGDLS and YYNGEE. The CDR3 runs 15 residues. In DNA, the CDR3 is TGTGCCAGCAGCGTAGGTGGCAGGAACAACTATGGCTACACCTTC. Amino acids: CASSVGGRNNYGYTF. Filled out from reference TRBV9 and TRBJ1-2, the complete variable domain reads DSGVTQTPKHLITATGQRVTLRCSPRSGDLSVYWYQQSLDQGLQFLIQYYNGEERAKGNILERFSAQQFPDLHSELNLSSLELGDSALYFCASSVGGRNNYGYTFGSGTRLTVV.

The chain has TRBV2 and TRBJ2-3; 10 bases align to TRBD2. CDR1 and CDR2 (germline): SNHLY, FYNNEI. Losses at the gene ends were 3 bases for V and 2 bases for J; bases not matched to a gene: 2. The CDR3 is 15 amino acids. DNA for the CDR3: TGTGCCAGCAGTGACAGCGGGGGGGCCACAGATACGCAGTATTTT. Its translation: CASSDSGGATDTQYF.

The rearrangement uses TRBV7-9 and TRBJ1-2, with TRBD1 as a possible D gene (6 bases). The CDR3 contains 13 residues. Germline CDR1 and CDR2: SEHNR and FQNEAQ (reference sequence). With 6 bases removed from V and 5 bases from J, the gap between germline ends came to 13 bases. In nucleotides, the CDR3 is TGTGCCAGCAGTTCGGGACACCGATATGGCTACACCTTC. Translated, it gives CASSSGHRYGYTF.

The V and J genes are TRBV9 and TRBJ2-1; D ambiguous. CDR3 length: 14 amino acids. V was clipped by 0 bases and J by 5 bases, with 9 bases between them. CDR1 and CDR2 from the germline V gene are SGDLS and YYNGEE. CDR3 sequence (DNA): TGTGCCAGCAGCGTAGGCTACTATGACAATGAGCAGTTCTTC. This gives the protein CASSVGYYDNEQFF.

This chain uses TRBV7-3 with TRBJ1-1; perhaps TRBD1 as D (5 bases). The CDR3 is made up of 14 amino acids. V gave up 4 bases and J gave up 0 bases, with 9 bases separating them. Germline CDR1 reads SGHTA; CDR2 reads FQGTGA. CDR3 sequence: CASSSRQLNTEAFF. The CDR3 region has the DNA TGTGCCAGCAGCTCAAGACAGTTGAACACTGAAGCTTTCTTT.

The J gene is TRBJ1-2, the V gene TRBV7-3, with no clear D. From germline, CDR1 is SGHTA and CDR2 FQGTGA. Trimming pared 7 bases from V and 4 bases from J, leaving 16 bases between. This CDR3 is 14 amino acids long. CDR3 sequence (DNA): TGTGCCAGCATCAATTGGAATCCGGGCTATGGCTACACCTTC. Amino acid sequence: CASINWNPGYGYTF. Full variable domain (remainder filled in from reference TRBV7-3 and TRBJ1-2): GAGVSQTPSNKVTEKGKYVELRCDPISGHTALYWYRQSLGQGPEFLIYFQGTGAADDSGLPNDRFFAVRPEGSVSTLKIQRTERGDSAVYLCASINWNPGYGYTFGSGTRLTVV.

This clone occurred a few times. The chain has TRBV7-9 and TRBJ1-1, with D uncertain. V lost 1 base, J lost 8 bases, and 5 bases lay in between. CDR1 is SEHNR, CDR2 FQNEAQ, per germline (reference sequence). The CDR3 length is 11 residues. The CDR3 spells CASSLVEEAFF. The CDR3 DNA sequence: TGTGCCAGCAGCTTAGTGGAGGAAGCTTTCTTT.

The chain employs TRBV27 and TRBJ2-1, with 8 bases aligning to TRBD1. Germline trimming cut 5 bases from V and 4 bases from J; bases unmatched to any gene: 13. CDR1 and CDR2 from the germline V gene are MNHEY and SMNVEV (reference sequence). The CDR3 totals 17 residues. In DNA form, the CDR3 reads TGTGCCAGCAGTCTCGCACGGACAGGGACCTTATACAATGAGCAGTTCTTC. Translation gives CASSLARTGTLYNEQFF.

V gene TRBV7-8 combines with J gene TRBJ1-5; perhaps TRBD1 as D (5 bases). The length of the CDR3 is 14 residues. The germline gives CDR1 SGHVS, CDR2 FQNEAQ. Trimming removed 4 bases at V and 3 bases at J, with 10 bases between. The DNA of the CDR3 is TGTGCCAGCAGCTCCGGACATTACAATCAGCCCCAGCATTTT. Encoded protein: CASSSGHYNQPQHF.

This clone is a singleton in its sample. As DNA, the CDR3 is TGTGCCAGCAGCGCGGGACAGGCGGGCTCCTACGAGCAGTACTTC. It yields the protein CASSAGQAGSYEQYF. The chain joins TRBV9 to TRBJ2-7; 8 nucleotides align to TRBD1. The germline CDR1 and CDR2 sequences are SGDLS and YYNGEE. The CDR3 runs 15 residues. V trimming: 3 bases; J trimming: 0 bases; junction bases outside the gene matches: 5.